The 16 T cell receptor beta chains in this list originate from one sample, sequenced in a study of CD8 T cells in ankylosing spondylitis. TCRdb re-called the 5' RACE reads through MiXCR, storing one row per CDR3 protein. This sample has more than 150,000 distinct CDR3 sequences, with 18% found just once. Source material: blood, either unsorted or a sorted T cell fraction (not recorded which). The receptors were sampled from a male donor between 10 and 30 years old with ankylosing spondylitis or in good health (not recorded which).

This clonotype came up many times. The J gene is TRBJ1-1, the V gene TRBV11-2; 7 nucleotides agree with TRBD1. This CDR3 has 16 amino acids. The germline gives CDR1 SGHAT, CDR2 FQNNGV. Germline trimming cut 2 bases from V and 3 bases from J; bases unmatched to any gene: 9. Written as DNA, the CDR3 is TGTGCCAGCAGCTTAACGATCAAACAGGGGTACACTGAAGCTTTCTTT. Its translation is CASSLTIKQGYTEAFF.

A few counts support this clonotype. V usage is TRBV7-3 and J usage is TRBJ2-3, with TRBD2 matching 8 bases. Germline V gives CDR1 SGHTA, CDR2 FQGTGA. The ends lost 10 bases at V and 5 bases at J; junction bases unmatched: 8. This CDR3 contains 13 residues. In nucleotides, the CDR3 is TGTGCCACGGGTAGCGGGGAGGGAGATACGCAGTATTTT. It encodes CATGSGEGDTQYF.

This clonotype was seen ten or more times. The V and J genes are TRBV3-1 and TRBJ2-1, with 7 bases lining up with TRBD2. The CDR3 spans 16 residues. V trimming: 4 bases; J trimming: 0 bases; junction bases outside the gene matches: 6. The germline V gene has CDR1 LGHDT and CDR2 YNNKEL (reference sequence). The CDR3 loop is CASSPGSGASYNEQFF. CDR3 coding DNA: TGTGCCAGCAGCCCGGGGAGCGGGGCCTCCTACAATGAGCAGTTCTTC.

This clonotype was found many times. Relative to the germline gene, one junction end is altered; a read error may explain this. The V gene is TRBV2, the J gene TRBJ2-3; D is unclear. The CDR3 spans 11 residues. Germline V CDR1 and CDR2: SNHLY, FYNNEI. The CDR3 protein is CATSPADTQYF. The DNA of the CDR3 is TGTGCCACCAGTCCGGCAGATACGCAGTATTTT.

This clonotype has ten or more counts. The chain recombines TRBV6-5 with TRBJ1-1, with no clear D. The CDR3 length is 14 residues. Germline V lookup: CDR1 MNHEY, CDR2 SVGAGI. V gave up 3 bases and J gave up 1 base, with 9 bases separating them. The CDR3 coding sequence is TGTGCCAGCAGTTATTTCACGGGGAACACTGAAGCTTTCTTT. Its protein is CASSYFTGNTEAFF.

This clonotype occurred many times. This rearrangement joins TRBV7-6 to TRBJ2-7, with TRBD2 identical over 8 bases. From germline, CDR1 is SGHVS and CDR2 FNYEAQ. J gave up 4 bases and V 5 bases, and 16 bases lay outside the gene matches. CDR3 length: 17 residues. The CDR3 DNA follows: TGTGCCAGCAGCCCAGGACCTAGCGGGCGATCCCGTTACGAGCAGTACTTC. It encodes CASSPGPSGRSRYEQYF.

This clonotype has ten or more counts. CDR3 sequence (DNA): TGTGCCAGCCGACTCCAGACCGGTGCAGATACGCAGTATTTT. It codes for CASRLQTGADTQYF. The chain carries TRBV19 and TRBJ2-3; no clear D gene. This CDR3 contains 14 residues. Germline CDR1 reads LNHDA; CDR2 reads SQIVND (reference sequence). With 9 bases removed from V and 4 bases from J, the gap between germline ends came to 17 bases.

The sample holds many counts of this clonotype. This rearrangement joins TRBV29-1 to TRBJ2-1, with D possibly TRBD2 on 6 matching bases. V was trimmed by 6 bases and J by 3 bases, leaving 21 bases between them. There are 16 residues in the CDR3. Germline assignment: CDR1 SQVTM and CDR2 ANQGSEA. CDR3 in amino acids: CSVSILSSEIYNEQFF. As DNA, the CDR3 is TGCAGCGTGTCCATCCTATCTAGCGAGATCTACAATGAGCAGTTCTTC.

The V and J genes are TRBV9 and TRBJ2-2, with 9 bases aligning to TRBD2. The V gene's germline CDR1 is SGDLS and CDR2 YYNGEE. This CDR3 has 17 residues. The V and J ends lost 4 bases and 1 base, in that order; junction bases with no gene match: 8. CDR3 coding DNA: TGTGCCAGCAGCCCTAGGGCGACTAGCGGGAACACCGGGGAGCTGTTTTTT. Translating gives CASSPRATSGNTGELFF. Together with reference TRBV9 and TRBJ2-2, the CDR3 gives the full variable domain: DSGVTQTPKHLITATGQRVTLRCSPRSGDLSVYWYQQSLDQGLQFLIQYYNGEERAKGNILERFSAQQFPDLHSELNLSSLELGDSALYFCASSPRATSGNTGELFFGEGSRLTVL.

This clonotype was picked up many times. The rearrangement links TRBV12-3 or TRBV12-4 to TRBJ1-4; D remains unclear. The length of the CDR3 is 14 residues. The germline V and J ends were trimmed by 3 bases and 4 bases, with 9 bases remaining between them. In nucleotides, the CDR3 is TGTGCCAGCAGTTTTGGTAACCTTAATGAAAAACTGTTTTTT. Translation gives CASSFGNLNEKLFF.

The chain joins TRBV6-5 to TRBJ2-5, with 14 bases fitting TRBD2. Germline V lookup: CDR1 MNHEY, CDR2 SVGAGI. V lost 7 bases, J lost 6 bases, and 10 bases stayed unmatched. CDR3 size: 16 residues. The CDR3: CASKEGTSGSLKTQYF. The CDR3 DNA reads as TGTGCCAGCAAGGAGGGGACTAGCGGGAGTTTGAAGACCCAGTACTTC.

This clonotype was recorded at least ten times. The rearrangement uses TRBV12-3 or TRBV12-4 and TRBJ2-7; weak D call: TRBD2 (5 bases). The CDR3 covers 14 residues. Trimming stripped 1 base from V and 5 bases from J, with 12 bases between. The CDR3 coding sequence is TGTGCCAGCAGTTTAGATGTCTGGACTGACGAGCAGTACTTC. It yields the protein CASSLDVWTDEQYF.

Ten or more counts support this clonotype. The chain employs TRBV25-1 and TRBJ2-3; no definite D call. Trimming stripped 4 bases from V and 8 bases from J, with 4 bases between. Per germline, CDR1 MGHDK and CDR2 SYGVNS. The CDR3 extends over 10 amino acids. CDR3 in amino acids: CASSGSTQYF. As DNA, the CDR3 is TGTGCCAGCAGTGGAAGTACGCAGTATTTT.

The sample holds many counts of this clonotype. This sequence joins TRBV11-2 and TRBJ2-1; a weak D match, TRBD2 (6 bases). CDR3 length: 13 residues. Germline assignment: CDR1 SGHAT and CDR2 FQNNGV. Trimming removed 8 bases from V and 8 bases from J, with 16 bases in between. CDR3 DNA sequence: TGTGCCAGCGGAAATAGTGGAGGGGATGAGCAGTTCTTC. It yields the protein CASGNSGGDEQFF.

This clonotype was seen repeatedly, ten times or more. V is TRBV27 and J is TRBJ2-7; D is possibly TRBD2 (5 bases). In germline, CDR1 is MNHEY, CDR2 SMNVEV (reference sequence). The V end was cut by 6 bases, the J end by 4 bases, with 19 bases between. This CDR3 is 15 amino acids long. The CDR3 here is CASSSLVRAGYEQYF. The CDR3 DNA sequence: TGTGCCAGCAGCTCACTAGTTCGGGCCGGATACGAGCAGTACTTC.

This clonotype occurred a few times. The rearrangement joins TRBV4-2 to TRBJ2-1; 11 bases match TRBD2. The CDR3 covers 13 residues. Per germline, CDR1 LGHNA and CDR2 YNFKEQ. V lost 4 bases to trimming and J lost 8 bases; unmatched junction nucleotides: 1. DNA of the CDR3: TGTGCCAGCAGCCCGGGACTAGCGGATGAGCAGTTCTTC. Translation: CASSPGLADEQFF.